This T cell receptor (beta chain) was found in a study of a mutant IDH1 vaccine in newly diagnosed glioma. Study-level information: Beginning 4-6 weeks after radiotherapy alone, or with temozolomide cycles, vaccination took place.

V gave up 0 bases and J gave up 6 bases, with 0 bases separating them. Germline loops: CDR1 LNHDA, CDR2 SQIVND (reference sequence). The CDR3 runs 12 residues. The time point is: week 47, end of study. The study gave 300 ug of mutant IDH1 20-mer peptide per vaccine dose, with topical imiquimod. Patients were given eight vaccinations, scheduled in weeks 1, 3, 5, 7, 11, 15, 19 and 23. With respect to this clone: Its antigen is unknown.

This table comes from immunoSEQ multiplex PCR, and its TCRdb copy is limited to in-frame clones, with some not included. The sample carries 30,000 to 35,000 clones, over 75% recorded once. Study findings and constraints: Changes in top peripheral clonotypes did not appear linked to pseudoprogression.

This chain uses TRBV19 with TRBJ1-6; no reliable D call. The receptor was isolated from a woman between 35 and 50 years old with glioma. This specimen consisted of PBMCs, obtained from a glioma patient whose treatment included an IDH1 peptide vaccine. This chain's CDR3 is CASSIDNSPLHF. In nucleotides, the CDR3 is TGTGCCAGTAGTATAGATAATTCACCCCTCCACTTT. The variable domain in full, with the rest retrieved from reference TRBV19 and TRBJ1-6, is DGGITQSPKYLFRKEGQNVTLSCEQNLNHDAMYWYRQDPGQGLRLIYYSQIVNDFQKGDIAEGYSVSREKKESFPLTVTSAQKNPTAFYLCASSIDNSPLHFGNGTRLTVT.